These 14 T cell receptor beta chains were all obtained from the same sample, sequenced in a study of cytomegalovirus exposure and HLA in healthy donors. The assay was immunoSEQ multiplex PCR, and TCRdb's table has in-frame clones only and misses some. The top ten clones hold 2.9% of a sample with over 200,000 clones, almost 90% of them seen once. Material: PBMCs. Receptor source: a woman aged 18-29 years in good health and CMV-seronegative.

This chain uses TRBV9 with TRBJ2-3; perhaps TRBD1 as D (5 bases). Germline lookup yields CDR1 SGDLS and CDR2 YYNGEE. There are 14 residues in the CDR3. V was cut by 2 bases and J by 5 bases, with 12 bases left in between. DNA of the CDR3: TGTGCCAGCAGCGTTCAAGGGGCAGGAGATACGCAGTATTTT. Translated, it gives CASSVQGAGDTQYF.

The rearrangement uses TRBV6-6 and TRBJ2-7; TRBD2 matches 9 bases. Germline V lookup: CDR1 MNHNY, CDR2 SVGAGI (reference sequence). This CDR3 has 15 amino acids. Unmatched junction bases numbered 9, after V lost 6 bases and J lost 3 bases. The CDR3 nucleotides read TGTGCCAGCAGGGACCTAGCGGGACCTCTCTACGAGCAGTACTTC. Its protein product is CASRDLAGPLYEQYF.

This clone was seen more than once but under ten times. The chain couples TRBV7-3 to TRBJ2-1, with 13 bases lining up with TRBD2. The CDR3 runs 17 residues. The germline V gene encodes CDR1 SGHTA and CDR2 FQGTGA. V gave up 5 bases and J gave up 7 bases; unmatched junction bases: 11. CDR3 region: CASSPDGLAGAMNEQFF. In DNA form, the CDR3 reads TGTGCCAGCAGCCCGGACGGACTAGCGGGAGCGATGAATGAGCAGTTCTTC.

This clone appeared a single time. The V and J genes are TRBV6-5 and TRBJ2-2; D is possibly TRBD2 (6 bases). Germline lookup yields CDR1 MNHEY and CDR2 SVGAGI. Trimming removed 6 bases from V and 4 bases from J, with 15 bases in between. The CDR3 is made up of 15 amino acids. As DNA, the CDR3 is TGTGCCAGCAGCCGGTTTCTGGGGGGCACCGGGGAGCTGTTTTTT. Translating gives CASSRFLGGTGELFF.

The chain carries TRBV5-6 and TRBJ2-3, with 9 bases that match TRBD1. This CDR3 is built from 14 residues. Germline V gene sequence: CDR1 SGHDT, CDR2 YYEEEE. The ends lost 5 bases at V and 3 bases at J; junction bases unmatched: 4. The CDR3 nucleotides are TGTGCCAGCAGACGGGACAGGGAGACAGATACGCAGTATTTT. Its protein is CASRRDRETDTQYF.

The rearrangement uses TRBV18 and TRBJ1-5, with TRBD1 matching over 9 bases. The germline gives CDR1 KGHSH, CDR2 LQKENI. The CDR3 extends over 14 amino acids. The ends lost 6 bases at V and 6 bases at J; junction bases unmatched: 6. Here the CDR3 reads CASSQTGGVQPQHF. CDR3 nucleotides: TGTGCCAGCTCCCAAACAGGGGGCGTTCAGCCCCAGCATTTT.

The chain links TRBV7-3 to TRBJ2-7; 9 nucleotides match TRBD1. In germline, CDR1 is SGHTA, CDR2 FQGTGA. The CDR3 contains 14 residues. Trimming took 5 bases from V and 2 from J; bases not matched to a gene: 4. This CDR3 is CASSEGQGTYEQYF. For the CDR3, the DNA is TGTGCCAGCAGCGAGGGACAGGGTACCTACGAGCAGTACTTC.

The chain couples TRBV5-1 to TRBJ2-1, with 7 bases lining up with TRBD2. The CDR3 covers 17 residues. Unmatched junction bases numbered 14, after V lost 0 bases and J lost 8 bases. Germline lookup yields CDR1 SGHRS and CDR2 YFSETQ. The CDR3 reads CASSLVYGGRNSYEQFF. DNA of the CDR3: TGCGCCAGCAGCTTGGTATACGGCGGGAGAAATTCGTATGAGCAGTTCTTC.

The rearrangement links TRBV11-2 to TRBJ1-1; no definite D call. V lost 5 bases and J lost 5, with 12 bases in between. CDR3 length: 13 amino acids. Germline V CDR1 and CDR2: SGHAT, FQNNGV. The CDR3 sequence is CASSPSPRTEAFF. The DNA of the CDR3 is TGTGCCAGCAGCCCTAGTCCCCGGACTGAAGCTTTCTTT.

The genes are TRBV5-1 and TRBJ2-1, with 7 bases aligning to TRBD2. The CDR3 has 15 amino acids. The V and J ends lost 0 bases and 7 bases, in that order; junction bases with no gene match: 7. Germline lookup yields CDR1 SGHRS and CDR2 YFSETQ. The CDR3 protein is CASSLGGSALNEQFF. CDR3 coding DNA: TGCGCCAGCAGCTTGGGCGGGAGCGCACTTAATGAGCAGTTCTTC. The variable domain in full, completed from reference TRBV5-1 and TRBJ2-1, reads KAGVTQTPRYLIKTRGQQVTLSCSPISGHRSVSWYQQTPGQGLQFLFEYFSETQRNKGNFPGRFSGRQFSNSRSEMNVSTLELGDSALYLCASSLGGSALNEQFFGPGTRLTVL.

The J gene is TRBJ2-1, the V gene TRBV28; D may be TRBD2 (5 bases). Germline lookup yields CDR1 MDHEN and CDR2 SYDVKM. The CDR3 has 17 residues. The V end was cut by 5 bases, the J end by 0 bases, with 17 bases between. The CDR3 spells CASSGETPRSSYNEQFF. CDR3 DNA sequence: TGTGCCAGCAGTGGGGAGACCCCGCGGAGCTCCTACAATGAGCAGTTCTTC.

The V gene is TRBV11-2, the J gene TRBJ1-2, with TRBD1 matching 7 bases. From germline, CDR1 is SGHAT and CDR2 FQNNGV. This CDR3 region has 15 residues. The junction had 6 bases not matched to a gene; V was cut back by 5 bases and J by 0 bases. The CDR3 nucleotides read TGTGCCAGCAGCCCGACGACAGGGACTAACTATGGCTACACCTTC. Residues: CASSPTTGTNYGYTF.

This clone was seen only once. V usage is TRBV19 and J usage is TRBJ1-4, with D perhaps TRBD1 (5 bases). Trimming pared 9 bases from V and 8 bases from J, leaving 16 bases between. Germline V gives CDR1 LNHDA, CDR2 SQIVND (reference sequence). The CDR3 loop spans 13 amino acids. Here the CDR3 DNA reads TGTGCCAGCAGACGGGACTCGGGGGAAAAACTGTTTTTT. Protein: CASRRDSGEKLFF.

The V call is TRBV4-1, the J call TRBJ2-1; TRBD2 might be the D (6 bases). The CDR3 sequence is 15 residues long. Trimming took off 0 bases at V and 4 bases at J, with 10 bases between the two ends. Germline lookup yields CDR1 MGHRA and CDR2 YSYEKL. The CDR3 DNA sequence: TGCGCCAGCAGCCAAGATAGAGCGGGTTACAATGAGCAGTTCTTC. It codes for CASSQDRAGYNEQFF.